This T cell receptor beta chain was captured in a study of shared clonotypes between healthy human individuals. Study findings and constraints: Shared clonotypes: about 5.3% naive CD4, around 4% naive CD8, about 2.5% memory CD4, approximately 0.37% memory CD8.

Naivety among CD8 cells was defined by CD45RO negativity and positive CCR7 selection, thereby excluding terminally differentiated effector memory CD45RA+ cells. Profiled with immunoSEQ multiplex PCR; TCRdb holds only in-frame clones, not every one. The table records around 2,000,000 clones, more than 85% of them present only once. CDR3 length equals 14 residues. With 3 bases clipped from V and 7 bases from J, the junction kept 6 bases outside the gene matches. Germline V gene data show CDR1 as MNHEY and CDR2 as SMNVEV (reference sequence). A word on this clone: Its specificity is not known. The same CDR3 is also encoded by other DNA sequences in this sample.

This chain connects TRBV27 to TRBJ2-7; 10 bases align to TRBD2. The clonotype was recovered from a man in his late teens or twenties in good health. Some clones in this sample may be carry-over from other donors' samples. Sequencing was carried out using naive CD8+ T cells from PBMCs. The CDR3 protein is CASSFLAGAYEQYF. The CDR3 coding sequence is TGTGCCAGCAGTTTCCTAGCGGGAGCGTATGAGCAGTACTTC.